One sample yielded the 22 T cell receptor beta chains listed below, sequenced in a study of vaccination effects on CD4 cells after COVID-19. Generated by immunoSEQ multiplex PCR, the TCRdb table keeps only in-frame clones and is missing some. The table lists tens of thousands of clones, 65% to 75% of them singletons. Viral peptide pools were used in the ViraFEST assay to expand antigen-specific CD4+ T cells, and sequencing came afterward. The authors isolated CD4+ T cells after ten to eleven days of culture. Having tested negative for nucleocapsid antibodies, the vaccine recipients showed no prior SARS-CoV-2 infection. No antigen is known for these receptors. Sequences were derived from CD4+ T cells from PBMCs cultured with HCoV-NL63 spike peptides, sampled before COVID-19 vaccination. Every receptor here comes from a human donor who received a COVID-19 vaccine.

The CDR3: CAWSVNTGWVSYNEQFF. The CDR3 region has the DNA TGTGCCTGGAGTGTAAACACGGGGTGGGTTTCCTACAATGAGCAGTTCTTC. The chain employs TRBV30 and TRBJ2-1, with a possible D match to TRBD2 (5 bases). CDR3 length: 17 residues. V was shortened by 0 bases and J by 1 base, with 16 bases between the two germline ends. Germline lookup yields CDR1 GTSNPN and CDR2 SVGIG (reference sequence).

The rearrangement joins TRBV18 to TRBJ2-2; unclear D gene. The CDR3 length is 16 residues. Germline values: CDR1 KGHSH, CDR2 LQKENI. V was pared by 0 bases and J by 1 base, with 9 bases between. The CDR3 bases are TGTGCCAGCTCACCACCAGGCTCAGGGAACACCGGGGAGCTGTTTTTT. Translation: CASSPPGSGNTGELFF.

The chain uses TRBV5-5 and TRBJ1-1, with TRBD1 as a possible D gene (6 bases). The CDR3 runs to 15 residues. V was trimmed by 0 bases and J by 8 bases, leaving 17 bases between them. Germline values: CDR1 SGHKS, CDR2 YYEKEE (reference sequence). The CDR3 is CASSLVGAGGLEAFF. Here the CDR3 DNA reads TGTGCCAGCAGCTTGGTTGGGGCCGGGGGGCTCGAAGCTTTCTTT.

CDR3 nucleotides: TGTGCCAGCAGCCACCCCGGCGAGTACACCGGGGAGCTGTTTTTT. Translating gives CASSHPGEYTGELFF. The chain links TRBV4-2 to TRBJ2-2; D gene unclear. The germline V gene encodes CDR1 LGHNA and CDR2 YNFKEQ. V gave up 3 bases and J gave up 3 bases, with 11 bases separating them. The CDR3 has 15 amino acids.

This clone showed up just a few times. The gene calls are TRBV3-1 (or the pseudogene TRBV3-2) and TRBJ2-5; possibly TRBD2 for D (7 bases). CDR3 length equals 15 residues. CDR1 and CDR2 (germline): LGHDT, YNNKEL (reference sequence). V was pared by 4 bases and J by 4 bases, with 16 bases between. The CDR3 bases are TGTGCCAGCAGCCCCCAGATGGGGGGGCGAGAGACCCAGTACTTC. This translates into CASSPQMGGRETQYF.

The sample holds a few counts of this clone. This chain joins TRBV7-3 and TRBJ1-1; D unresolved. V shed 3 bases and J shed 5 bases, with 10 bases lying between them. This CDR3 is built from 13 residues. CDR1 is SGHTA and CDR2 is FQGTGA in the germline V gene. CDR3 nucleotides: TGTGCCAGCAGCTTGTCAAGGGAGACTGAAGCTTTCTTT. Translated: CASSLSRETEAFF. The variable domain in full, with the rest retrieved from reference TRBV7-3 and TRBJ1-1, is GAGVSQTPSNKVTEKGKYVELRCDPISGHTALYWYRQSLGQGPEFLIYFQGTGAADDSGLPNDRFFAVRPEGSVSTLKIQRTERGDSAVYLCASSLSRETEAFFGQGTRLTVV.

The chain couples TRBV3-1 (or the pseudogene TRBV3-2) to TRBJ2-1; 10 bases match TRBD1. Germline V gene lookup returns CDR1 LGHDT and CDR2 YNNKEL (reference sequence). V trimming: 1 base; J trimming: 4 bases; junction bases outside the gene matches: 4. The CDR3 has 16 residues. Here the CDR3 DNA reads TGTGCCAGCAGCCAAGGGACAGGGGGAAAATACAATGAGCAGTTCTTC. It encodes CASSQGTGGKYNEQFF.

DNA for the CDR3: TGTGCCACTTACTCCGGGACAGGGGGTACGCCCCAGCATTTT. It translates to CATYSGTGGTPQHF. The rearrangement links TRBV19 to TRBJ1-5; 11 nucleotides agree with TRBD1. The CDR3 is 14 amino acids. V dropped 10 bases and J dropped 9; count of bases not matched to a gene: 11. Germline lookup yields CDR1 LNHDA and CDR2 SQIVND (reference sequence).

This rearrangement joins TRBV24-1 to TRBJ2-3; a weak D match, TRBD1 (6 bases). Germline CDR1 KGHDR, CDR2 SFDVKD. V gave up 4 bases and J gave up 2 bases, with 18 bases separating them. This CDR3 spans 17 amino acids. CDR3 coding DNA: TGTGCCACCAGTGACCCCGGACAGCGTGGACTCACAGATACGCAGTATTTT. As protein: CATSDPGQRGLTDTQYF.

The gene calls are TRBV5-6 and TRBJ2-5; D remains unclear. Trimming took off 0 bases at V and 2 bases at J, with 8 bases between the two ends. CDR1 and CDR2 (germline): SGHDT, YYEEEE. The CDR3 extends over 14 amino acids. CDR3 region: CASSLAWGQETQYF. CDR3 coding DNA: TGTGCCAGCAGCTTGGCATGGGGTCAAGAGACCCAGTACTTC.

This clone was counted a few times. V and J are TRBV9 and TRBJ2-2; unclear D gene. The CDR3 spans 13 residues. V lost 0 bases and J lost 6, with 6 bases in between. Looked up from germline, CDR1 is SGDLS and CDR2 is YYNGEE. DNA of the CDR3: TGTGCCAGCAGCGTAGTACTCGCCGGGGAGCTGTTTTTT. It translates to CASSVVLAGELFF.

The chain is built from TRBV5-5 and TRBJ1-6, with 7 bases identical to TRBD1. The CDR3 contains 15 residues. Germline values: CDR1 SGHKS, CDR2 YYEKEE (reference sequence). Trimming at V came to 2 bases and at J to 3 bases, leaving 2 bases not matched to a gene. CDR3 protein: CASSFWDSYNSPLHF. The CDR3 coding sequence is TGTGCCAGCAGCTTCTGGGACAGCTATAATTCACCCCTCCACTTT.

The V call is TRBV7-2, the J call TRBJ2-1; 7 bases line up with TRBD2. Per the germline V gene, CDR1 is SGHTA and CDR2 is FQGNSA. The CDR3 is 13 residues long. J lost 15 bases, V lost 5 bases, and 13 bases had no gene match. The CDR3 is CASSIPQRGWAFF. CDR3 nucleotides: TGTGCCAGCAGCATTCCCCAGCGGGGTTGGGCGTTCTTC.

CDR3 protein: CASSEVPIAGAYNEQFF. Written as DNA, the CDR3 is TGTGCCAGCAGTGAAGTCCCTATAGCGGGGGCGTACAATGAGCAGTTCTTC. The genes are TRBV6-1 and TRBJ2-1; 9 nucleotides line up with TRBD2. Per germline, CDR1 MNHNS and CDR2 SASEGT. The CDR3 runs to 17 residues. V was pared by 1 base and J by 4 bases, with 8 bases of the junction left unmatched.

V gene TRBV10-1 combines with J gene TRBJ2-2, with 10 bases fitting TRBD1. V lost 6 bases to trimming and J lost 4 bases; unmatched junction nucleotides: 2. The CDR3 extends over 14 amino acids. Germline loops: CDR1 WNHNN, CDR2 SYGVQD (reference sequence). The chain's CDR3 is CASRGQGGTGELFF. The CDR3 DNA follows: TGCGCCAGCAGAGGACAGGGGGGCACCGGGGAGCTGTTTTTT.

The chain joins TRBV9 to TRBJ2-5, with 8 nucleotides matching TRBD2. From germline, CDR1 is SGDLS and CDR2 YYNGEE. Unmatched junction bases numbered 9, after V lost 4 bases and J lost 4 bases. The CDR3 totals 15 residues. The CDR3 region has the DNA TGTGCCAGCAGCACCCGCTCGGGGGGGGGAGAGACCCAGTACTTC. As protein: CASSTRSGGGETQYF.

Comment on this clone: The sample carries other DNA sequences with the same CDR3. The chain employs TRBV29-1 and TRBJ1-1, with TRBD1 matching over 11 bases. The V and J ends lost 6 bases and 0 bases, in that order; junction bases with no gene match: 0. The CDR3 has 13 residues. CDR1 and CDR2 from the germline V gene are SQVTM and ANQGSEA. CDR3 bases: TGCAGCGTGGACAGGGGGCTGAACACTGAAGCTTTCTTT. The encoded protein is CSVDRGLNTEAFF. Looking up the rest from reference TRBV29-1 and TRBJ1-1 gives the full variable domain: SAVISQKPSRDICQRGTSLTIQCQVDSQVTMMFWYRQQPGQSLTLIATANQGSEATYESGFVIDKFPISRPNLTFSTLTVSNMSPEDSSIYLCSVDRGLNTEAFFGQGTRLTVV.

In its sample, this clone was seen once. The rearrangement joins TRBV2 to TRBJ2-3, with D possibly matching TRBD2 (5 bases). V was clipped by 6 bases and J by 9 bases, with 19 bases between them. Germline V gene lookup returns CDR1 SNHLY and CDR2 FYNNEI. This CDR3 is 14 amino acids long. CDR3 in DNA: TGTGCCAGCAGCTCCTACCCCGCGGGCGCAACGCAGTATTTT. This sequence encodes CASSSYPAGATQYF.

V gene TRBV6-5 combines with J gene TRBJ2-2; D gene unclear. The V end lost 5 bases, the J end lost 8 bases, and 12 bases lay between the germline ends. Germline V lookup: CDR1 MNHEY, CDR2 SVGAGI. The CDR3 is made up of 13 amino acids. The CDR3 region has the DNA TGTGCCAGCAGTCCAAACGGCGAGGGGGAGCTGTTTTTT. Translating it yields CASSPNGEGELFF.

This chain links TRBV7-9 with TRBJ2-1; the match to TRBD2 covers 7 bases. Trimming at V came to 0 bases and at J to 4 bases, leaving 3 bases not matched to a gene. The CDR3 is 15 residues long. Germline CDR1 reads SEHNR; CDR2 reads FQNEAQ (reference sequence). The CDR3 protein is CASSLAGTTYNEQFF. The CDR3, as DNA: TGTGCCAGCAGCTTAGCCGGGACTACATACAATGAGCAGTTCTTC.

The rearrangement joins TRBV5-1 to TRBJ1-2; a weak D match, TRBD1 (5 bases). Looked up from germline, CDR1 is SGHRS and CDR2 is YFSETQ. Trimming removed 0 bases from V and 6 bases from J, with 21 bases in between. The CDR3 contains 17 residues. The CDR3 region is CASSLGGWGALPDGYTF. DNA for the CDR3: TGCGCCAGCAGCTTGGGCGGGTGGGGCGCATTACCTGATGGCTACACCTTC. The full variable domain, completed using reference TRBV5-1 and TRBJ1-2, is KAGVTQTPRYLIKTRGQQVTLSCSPISGHRSVSWYQQTPGQGLQFLFEYFSETQRNKGNFPGRFSGRQFSNSRSEMNVSTLELGDSALYLCASSLGGWGALPDGYTFGSGTRLTVV.

This clone came up a few times. The rearrangement joins TRBV19 to TRBJ1-3; D is uncertain. Germline V gives CDR1 LNHDA, CDR2 SQIVND (reference sequence). Trimming removed 7 bases from V and 0 bases from J, with 10 bases in between. There are 14 residues in the CDR3. The CDR3 reads CASNPGSSGNTIYF. In nucleotides, the CDR3 is TGTGCCAGTAACCCGGGGAGCTCTGGAAACACCATATATTTT. The full variable domain, in which reference TRBV19 and TRBJ1-3 provide the parts outside the CDR3, is DGGITQSPKYLFRKEGQNVTLSCEQNLNHDAMYWYRQDPGQGLRLIYYSQIVNDFQKGDIAEGYSVSREKKESFPLTVTSAQKNPTAFYLCASNPGSSGNTIYFGEGSWLTVV.